One and the same sample provided the 6 T cell receptor beta chains below, sequenced in a study of control samples from healthy donors and cancer patients. The table came from immunoSEQ multiplex PCR; TCRdb's copy has only in-frame clones and leaves some out. The table shows tens of thousands of clones, with about 88% occurring only once. Sequenced material: blood. These receptors were obtained from a woman aged 50 to 60 in good health.

The chain uses TRBV7-2 and TRBJ2-5; 8 bases agree with TRBD1. V lost 5 bases to trimming and J lost 2 bases; unmatched junction nucleotides: 7. The CDR3 length is 15 residues. CDR1 is SGHTA and CDR2 is FQGNSA in the germline V gene. CDR3 amino acids: CASSQTGVLQETQYF. Written as DNA, the CDR3 is TGTGCCAGCAGCCAGACAGGGGTTCTTCAAGAGACCCAGTACTTC.

This clone came up a few times. This same CDR3 is encoded by further DNA sequences in the sample. V gene TRBV5-1 combines with J gene TRBJ1-2; tentative D call: TRBD1 (6 bases). The V and J ends lost 0 bases and 3 bases respectively, with 9 bases between them. The CDR3 runs to 14 residues. In germline, CDR1 is SGHRS, CDR2 YFSETQ. As DNA, the CDR3 is TGCGCCAGCAGCTTGGGAGGGGGTGACTATGGCTACACCTTC. Its protein is CASSLGGGDYGYTF.

The chain carries TRBV4-1 and TRBJ1-5; D is possibly TRBD1 (6 bases). Germline CDR1 reads MGHRA; CDR2 reads YSYEKL. Trimming stripped 1 base from V and 7 bases from J, with 14 bases between. CDR3 length: 15 amino acids. The CDR3 DNA sequence: TGCGCCAGCAGCCAAGGGGATACAGGGCTACAGCCCCAGCATTTT. Protein sequence: CASSQGDTGLQPQHF.

V usage is TRBV28 and J usage is TRBJ2-7; D ambiguous. The V end lost 3 bases, the J end lost 0 bases, and 9 bases lay between the germline ends. The CDR3 runs to 14 residues. Germline V gene lookup returns CDR1 MDHEN and CDR2 SYDVKM. The DNA of the CDR3 is TGTGCCAGCAGTTTTGCGCCGCCCTCCTACGAGCAGTACTTC. This sequence encodes CASSFAPPSYEQYF.

V is TRBV5-4 and J is TRBJ2-6, with 9 nucleotides matching TRBD1. CDR1 SGHNT and CDR2 YYREEE come from the germline V gene (reference sequence). J gave up 2 bases and V 3 bases, and 9 bases lay outside the gene matches. The CDR3 is 18 residues long. The CDR3 region is CASSSKGTGGTGANVLTF. The CDR3 nucleotides are TGTGCCAGCAGCTCGAAGGGTACAGGGGGCACTGGGGCCAACGTCCTGACTTTC.

The chain is built from TRBV19 and TRBJ1-1; D is unresolved. Trimming pared 5 bases from V and 11 bases from J, leaving 18 bases between. Per germline, CDR1 LNHDA and CDR2 SQIVND (reference sequence). The CDR3 is made up of 13 amino acids. In nucleotides, the CDR3 is TGTGCCAGTAGTCCGCCCCCTGGAAACTCGGCTTTCTTT. Translated: CASSPPPGNSAFF.